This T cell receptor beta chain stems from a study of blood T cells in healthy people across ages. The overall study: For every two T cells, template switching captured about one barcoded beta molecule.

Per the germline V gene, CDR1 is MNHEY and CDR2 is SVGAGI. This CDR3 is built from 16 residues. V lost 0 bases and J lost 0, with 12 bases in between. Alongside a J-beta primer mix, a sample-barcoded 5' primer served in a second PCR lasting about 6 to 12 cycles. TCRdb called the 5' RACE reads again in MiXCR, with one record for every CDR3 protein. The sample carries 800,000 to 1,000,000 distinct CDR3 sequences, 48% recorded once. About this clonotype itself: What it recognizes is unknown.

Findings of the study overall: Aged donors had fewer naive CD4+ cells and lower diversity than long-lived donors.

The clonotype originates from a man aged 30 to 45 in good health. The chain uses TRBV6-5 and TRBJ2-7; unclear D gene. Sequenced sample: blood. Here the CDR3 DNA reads TGTGCCAGCAGTTACTCGATGGGCCGTAGCTCCTACGAGCAGTACTTC. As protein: CASSYSMGRSSYEQYF.